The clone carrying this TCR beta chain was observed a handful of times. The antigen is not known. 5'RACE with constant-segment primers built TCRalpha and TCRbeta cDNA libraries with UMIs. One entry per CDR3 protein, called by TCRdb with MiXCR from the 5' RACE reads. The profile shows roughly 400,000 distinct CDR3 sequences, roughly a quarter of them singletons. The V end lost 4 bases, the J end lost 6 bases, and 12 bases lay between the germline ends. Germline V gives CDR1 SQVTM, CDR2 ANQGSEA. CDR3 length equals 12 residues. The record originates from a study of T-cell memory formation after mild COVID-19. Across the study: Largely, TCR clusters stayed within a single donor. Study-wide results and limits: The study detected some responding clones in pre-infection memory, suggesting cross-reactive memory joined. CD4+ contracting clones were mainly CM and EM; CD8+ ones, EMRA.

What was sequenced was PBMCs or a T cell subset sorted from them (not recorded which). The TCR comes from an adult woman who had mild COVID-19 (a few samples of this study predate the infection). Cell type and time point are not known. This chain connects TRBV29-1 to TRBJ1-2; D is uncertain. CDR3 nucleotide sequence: TGCAGCGTTGCGGAGGGCTTGGATGGCTACACCTTC. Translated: CSVAEGLDGYTF.